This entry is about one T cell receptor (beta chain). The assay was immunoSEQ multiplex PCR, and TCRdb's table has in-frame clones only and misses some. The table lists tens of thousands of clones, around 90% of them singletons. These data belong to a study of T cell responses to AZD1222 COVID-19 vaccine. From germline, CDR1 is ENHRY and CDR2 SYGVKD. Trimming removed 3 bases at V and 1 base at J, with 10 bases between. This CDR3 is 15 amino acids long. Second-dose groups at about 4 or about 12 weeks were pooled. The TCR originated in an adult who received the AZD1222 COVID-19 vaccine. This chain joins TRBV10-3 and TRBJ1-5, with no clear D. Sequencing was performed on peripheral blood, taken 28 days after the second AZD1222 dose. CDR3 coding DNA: TGTGCCATCAGTGATAGGCCTTCGAGCAATCAGCCCCAGCATTTT. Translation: CAISDRPSSNQPQHF.